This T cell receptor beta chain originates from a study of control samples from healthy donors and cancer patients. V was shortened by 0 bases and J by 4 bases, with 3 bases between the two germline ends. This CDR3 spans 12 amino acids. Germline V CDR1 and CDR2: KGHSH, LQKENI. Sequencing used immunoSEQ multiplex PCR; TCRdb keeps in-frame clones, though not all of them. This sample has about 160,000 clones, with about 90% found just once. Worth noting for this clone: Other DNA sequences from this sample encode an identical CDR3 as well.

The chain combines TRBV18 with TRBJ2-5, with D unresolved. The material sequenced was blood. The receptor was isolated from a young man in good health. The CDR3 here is CASSPPGETQYF. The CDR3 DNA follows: TGTGCCAGCTCACCACCGGGAGAGACCCAGTACTTC. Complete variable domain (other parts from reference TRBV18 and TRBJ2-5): NAGVMQNPRHLVRRRGQEARLRCSPMKGHSHVYWYRQLPEEGLKFMVYLQKENIIDESGMPKERFSAEFPKEGPSILRIQQVVRGDSAAYFCASSPPGETQYFGPGTRLLVL.